The 17 T cell receptor beta chains below were found in one sample sequenced in a study of human CD8 memory T cell subsets (dated by TCRdb to 2018 to 2020). A Human TCR Profiling Kit was used to prepare UMI-labeled 5' RACE TCRbeta libraries. TCRdb reprocessed the reads and provides one entry for every CDR3 protein sequence; no DNA is given. This sample's records show 9,000 to 13,000 distinct CDR3 sequences. The ten largest clones add up to roughly 8.6% of the sample. Sequenced: CD8+ T cells from PBMCs. Every receptor here comes from a human donor in good health.

V and J are TRBV27 and TRBJ2-5; TCRdb calls TRBD1, which cannot be checked without DNA. The CDR3 has 13 residues. Germline V gene sequence: CDR1 MNHEY, CDR2 SMNVEV (reference sequence). This CDR3 is CASSGWTEETQYF.

The V and J genes are TRBV28 and TRBJ2-7; the D call of TRBD1 rests on TCRdb alone, since no DNA is present to check it. The germline CDR1 and CDR2 sequences are MDHEN and SYDVKM. The CDR3 has 16 amino acids. CDR3 sequence: CASSSPRQGRSYEQYF.

The chain combines TRBV24-1 with TRBJ2-7; TCRdb reports TRBD1, a call that lacks DNA to check it against. The length of the CDR3 is 15 residues. Germline CDR1 KGHDR, CDR2 SFDVKD. This CDR3 reads CATSDGGTGSYEQYF.

V is TRBV11-2 and J is TRBJ1-2; the TCRdb D gene call, TRBD1, has no DNA to confirm it. Per the germline V gene, CDR1 is SGHAT and CDR2 is FQNNGV. The CDR3 is 12 residues long. CDR3 in amino acids: CASSPDSYGYTF.

The CDR3 is CATSRDLGLGEQYF. This chain uses TRBV15 with TRBJ2-7. Per the germline V gene, CDR1 is LNHNV and CDR2 is YYDKDF (reference sequence). There are 14 residues in the CDR3.

This clonotype is deemed medium-sized by its frequency. The V and J genes are TRBV15 and TRBJ1-2; TCRdb selects TRBD1, and the lack of DNA leaves this call unchecked. The CDR3 runs to 14 residues. Germline CDR1 is LNHNV and CDR2 is YYDKDF (reference sequence). The CDR3 region is CATSRDTGDYGYTF. The whole variable domain, filled in from reference TRBV15 and TRBJ1-2, reads DAMVIQNPRYQVTQFGKPVTLSCSQTLNHNVMYWYQQKSSQAPKLLFHYYDKDFNNEADTPDNFQSRRPNTSFCFLDIRSPGLGDTAMYLCATSRDTGDYGYTFGSGTRLTVV.

This clonotype counts as medium-sized by frequency. The V call is TRBV20-1, the J call TRBJ2-7. The CDR3 length is 13 residues. The germline V gene encodes CDR1 DFQATT and CDR2 SNEGSKA (reference sequence). CDR3 residues: CSARLTSSHEQYF.

The chain links TRBV19 to TRBJ2-1. The CDR3 consists of 14 residues. Per the germline V gene, CDR1 is LNHDA and CDR2 is SQIVND (reference sequence). The CDR3 loop is CASSISRSYNEQFF.

The rearrangement joins TRBV6-2 or TRBV6-3 to TRBJ2-1. CDR3 length equals 14 residues. The V gene's germline CDR1 is MNHEY and CDR2 SVGEGT. The CDR3 here is CASSYSLGSNLQFF.

This clonotype is called medium-sized (0.01 to 0.1%) based on its frequency. This chain connects TRBV28 to TRBJ1-2; TCRdb's assignment of TRBD1 cannot be checked, as there is no DNA. Germline loops: CDR1 MDHEN, CDR2 SYDVKM. This CDR3 comprises 14 residues. CDR3 protein: CASSLQESNYGYTF.

The genes are TRBV24-1 and TRBJ2-2; without DNA, the TCRdb call of TRBD1 cannot be checked. CDR3 length: 13 amino acids. Germline CDR1 and CDR2: KGHDR and SFDVKD. This CDR3 is CATGDQGTGELFF.

This chain joins TRBV7-9 and TRBJ2-3; TCRdb reports TRBD2, a call that lacks DNA to check it against. CDR1 and CDR2 (germline): SEHNR, FQNEAQ (reference sequence). CDR3 length: 17 residues. CDR3 region: CASSLAASGGAADTQYF. Drawing the rest from reference TRBV7-9 and TRBJ2-3, the complete variable domain is DTGVSQNPRHKITKRGQNVTFRCDPISEHNRLYWYRQTLGQGPEFLTYFQNEAQLEKSRLLSDRFSAERPKGSFSTLEIQRTEQGDSAMYLCASSLAASGGAADTQYFGPGTRLTVL.

The chain links TRBV11-3 to TRBJ2-5. CDR1 is SGHNT and CDR2 is YENEEA in the germline V gene. CDR3 length: 14 residues. The chain's CDR3 is CASSRVNQEETQYF. The whole variable domain, remainder taken from reference TRBV11-3 and TRBJ2-5, is EAGVVQSPRYKIIEKKQPVAFWCNPISGHNTLYWYLQNLGQGPELLIRYENEEAVDDSQLPKDRFSAERLKGVDSTLKIQPAELGDSAVYLCASSRVNQEETQYFGPGTRLLVL.

The chain joins TRBV2 to TRBJ2-7. This CDR3 contains 12 residues. CDR1 SNHLY and CDR2 FYNNEI come from the germline V gene. The CDR3 is CASSAGLYEQYF.

The CDR3 here is CASSFIRADNEQYF. The chain is built from TRBV7-2 and TRBJ2-7; TCRdb gives TRBD2 as the D gene, but with no DNA this cannot be confirmed. The CDR3 has 14 amino acids. Germline CDR1 reads SGHTA; CDR2 reads FQGNSA.

By frequency, this clonotype registers medium-sized (0.01 to 0.1%). CDR3 sequence: CASSVAVSYEQYF. This chain links TRBV9 with TRBJ2-7. CDR1 is SGDLS, CDR2 YYNGEE, per germline. This CDR3 has 13 residues. The whole variable domain, filled in from reference TRBV9 and TRBJ2-7, reads DSGVTQTPKHLITATGQRVTLRCSPRSGDLSVYWYQQSLDQGLQFLIQYYNGEERAKGNILERFSAQQFPDLHSELNLSSLELGDSALYFCASSVAVSYEQYFGPGTRLTVT.

The rearrangement joins TRBV28 to TRBJ2-7; there is no DNA to check the TCRdb D call of TRBD2. This CDR3 has 15 residues. Germline CDR1 is MDHEN and CDR2 is SYDVKM. The CDR3 spells CASSIDIAGGYEQYF.